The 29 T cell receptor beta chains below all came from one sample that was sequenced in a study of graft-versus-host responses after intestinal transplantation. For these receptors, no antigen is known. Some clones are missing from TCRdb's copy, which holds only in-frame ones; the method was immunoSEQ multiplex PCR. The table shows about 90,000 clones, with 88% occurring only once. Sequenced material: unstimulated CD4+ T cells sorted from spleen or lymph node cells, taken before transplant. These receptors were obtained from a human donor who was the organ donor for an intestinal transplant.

In DNA, the CDR3 is TGTGCCAGCAGTGTAGAGCGGAACACAGATACGCAGTATTTT. Translating it yields CASSVERNTDTQYF. The genes are TRBV2 and TRBJ2-3, with TRBD2 as a possible D gene (5 bases). Germline-derived CDR1 and CDR2 are SNHLY and FYNNEI. The CDR3 contains 14 residues. Trimming removed 4 bases from V and 2 bases from J, with 10 bases in between.

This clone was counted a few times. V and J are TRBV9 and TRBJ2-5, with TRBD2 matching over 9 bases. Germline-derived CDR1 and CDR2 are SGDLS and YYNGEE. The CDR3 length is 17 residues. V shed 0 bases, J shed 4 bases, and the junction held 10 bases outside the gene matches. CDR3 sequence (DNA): TGTGCCAGCAGCGTAGCCCCCCCGGCGGGGGGGGTAGAGACCCAGTACTTC. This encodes CASSVAPPAGGVETQYF.

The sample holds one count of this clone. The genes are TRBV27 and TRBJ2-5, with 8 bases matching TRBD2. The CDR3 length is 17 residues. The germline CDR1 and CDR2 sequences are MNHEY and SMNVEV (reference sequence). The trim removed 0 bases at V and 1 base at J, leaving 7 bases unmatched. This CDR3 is CASSLSQRGGIQETQYF. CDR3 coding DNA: TGTGCCAGCAGTTTATCCCAACGGGGGGGTATCCAAGAGACCCAGTACTTC.

CDR3 DNA: TGCGCCAGCAGTGATCTAGCGGGGAATTCCTACGAGCAGTACTTC. Translation gives CASSDLAGNSYEQYF. The chain couples TRBV10-2 to TRBJ2-7, with 9 bases aligning to TRBD2. The V segment lost 3 bases and the J segment 1 base; nucleotides outside the gene matches: 4. The CDR3 is 15 residues long. Germline V gene data show CDR1 as WSHSY and CDR2 as SAAADI.

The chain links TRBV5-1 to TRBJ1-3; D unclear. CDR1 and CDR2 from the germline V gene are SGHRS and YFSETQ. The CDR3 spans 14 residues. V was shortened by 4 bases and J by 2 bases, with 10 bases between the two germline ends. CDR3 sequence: CASSTGGAGNTIYF. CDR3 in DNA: TGCGCCAGCAGCACCGGAGGTGCTGGAAACACCATATATTTT.

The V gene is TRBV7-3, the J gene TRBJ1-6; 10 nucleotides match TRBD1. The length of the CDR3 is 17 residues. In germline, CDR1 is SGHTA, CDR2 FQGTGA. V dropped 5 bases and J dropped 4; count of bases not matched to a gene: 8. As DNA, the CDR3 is TGTGCCAGCAGCCTTAATCGACAGGGGGCTTATAATTCACCCCTCCACTTT. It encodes CASSLNRQGAYNSPLHF. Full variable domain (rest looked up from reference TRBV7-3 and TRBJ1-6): GAGVSQTPSNKVTEKGKYVELRCDPISGHTALYWYRQSLGQGPEFLIYFQGTGAADDSGLPNDRFFAVRPEGSVSTLKIQRTERGDSAVYLCASSLNRQGAYNSPLHFGNGTRLTVT.

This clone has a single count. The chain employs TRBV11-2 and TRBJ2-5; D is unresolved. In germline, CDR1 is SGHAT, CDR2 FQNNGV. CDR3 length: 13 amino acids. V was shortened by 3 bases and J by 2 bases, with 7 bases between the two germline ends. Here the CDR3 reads CASSFLAQETQYF. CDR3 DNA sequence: TGTGCCAGCAGCTTTTTGGCTCAAGAGACCCAGTACTTC.

CDR3 in amino acids: CASSTGTATDTQYF. CDR3 bases: TGTGCCAGCAGCACCGGGACAGCCACAGATACGCAGTATTTT. V gene TRBV6-1 combines with J gene TRBJ2-3; 7 nucleotides agree with TRBD1. J lost 2 bases, V lost 6 bases, and 5 bases had no gene match. The CDR3 runs to 14 residues. The germline CDR1 and CDR2 sequences are MNHNS and SASEGT.

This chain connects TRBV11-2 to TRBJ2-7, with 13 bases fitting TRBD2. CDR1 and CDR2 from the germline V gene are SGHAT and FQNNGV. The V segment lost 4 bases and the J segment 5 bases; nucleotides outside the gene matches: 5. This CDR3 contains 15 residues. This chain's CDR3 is CASSSTSGGAHEQYF. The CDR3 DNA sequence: TGTGCCAGCAGCTCCACTAGCGGGGGGGCCCACGAGCAGTACTTC.

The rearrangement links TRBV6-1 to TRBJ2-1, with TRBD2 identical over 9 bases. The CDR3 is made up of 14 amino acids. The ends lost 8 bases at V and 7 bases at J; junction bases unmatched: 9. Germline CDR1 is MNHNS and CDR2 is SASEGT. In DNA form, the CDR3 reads TGTGCCAGCGCCCCGGGACTAGCCCAAAATGAGCAGTTCTTC. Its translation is CASAPGLAQNEQFF.

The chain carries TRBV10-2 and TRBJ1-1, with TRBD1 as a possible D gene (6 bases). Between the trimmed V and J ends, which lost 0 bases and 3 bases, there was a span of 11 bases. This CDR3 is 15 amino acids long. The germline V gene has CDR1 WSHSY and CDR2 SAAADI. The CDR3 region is CASSESQGLYTEAFF. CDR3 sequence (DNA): TGCGCCAGCAGTGAGTCACAGGGTTTGTACACTGAAGCTTTCTTT.

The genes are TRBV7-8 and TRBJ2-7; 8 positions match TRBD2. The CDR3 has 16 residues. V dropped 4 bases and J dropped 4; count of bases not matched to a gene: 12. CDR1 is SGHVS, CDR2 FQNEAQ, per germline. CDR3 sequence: CASSSARTSGRYEQYF. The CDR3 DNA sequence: TGTGCCAGCAGCTCGGCGCGCACTAGCGGACGGTACGAGCAGTACTTC.

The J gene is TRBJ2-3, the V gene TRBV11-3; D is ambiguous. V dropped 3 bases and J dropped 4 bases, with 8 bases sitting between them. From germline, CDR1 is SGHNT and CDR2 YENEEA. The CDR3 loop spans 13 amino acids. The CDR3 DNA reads TGTGCCAGCAGCTTTCCTGAGGCAGATACGCAGTATTTT. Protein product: CASSFPEADTQYF.

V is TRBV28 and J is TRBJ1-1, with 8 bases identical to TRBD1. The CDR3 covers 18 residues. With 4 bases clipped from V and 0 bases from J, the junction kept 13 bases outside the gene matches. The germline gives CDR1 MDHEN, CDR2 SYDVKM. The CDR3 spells CASSYIRGRGRMNTEAFF. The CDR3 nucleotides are TGTGCCAGCAGTTATATTCGCGGCAGGGGGCGAATGAACACTGAAGCTTTCTTT. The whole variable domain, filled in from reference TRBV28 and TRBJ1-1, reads DVKVTQSSRYLVKRTGEKVFLECVQDMDHENMFWYRQDPGLGLRLIYFSYDVKMKEKGDIPEGYSVSREKKERFSLILESASTNQTSMYLCASSYIRGRGRMNTEAFFGQGTRLTVV.

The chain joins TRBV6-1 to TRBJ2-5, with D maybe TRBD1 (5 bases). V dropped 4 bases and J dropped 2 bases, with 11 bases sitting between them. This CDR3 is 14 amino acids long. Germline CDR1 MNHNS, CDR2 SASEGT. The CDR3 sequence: CASSALRGQETQYF. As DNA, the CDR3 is TGTGCCAGCAGTGCCCTAAGGGGACAAGAGACCCAGTACTTC.

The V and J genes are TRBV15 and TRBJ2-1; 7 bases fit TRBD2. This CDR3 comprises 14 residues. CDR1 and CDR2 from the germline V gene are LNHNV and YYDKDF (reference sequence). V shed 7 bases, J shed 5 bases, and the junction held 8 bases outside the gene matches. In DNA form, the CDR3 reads TGTGCCACCACACCCAGCGGGAACCACAATGAGCAGTTCTTC. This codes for CATTPSGNHNEQFF. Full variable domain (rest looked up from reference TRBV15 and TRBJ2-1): DAMVIQNPRYQVTQFGKPVTLSCSQTLNHNVMYWYQQKSSQAPKLLFHYYDKDFNNEADTPDNFQSRRPNTSFCFLDIRSPGLGDTAMYLCATTPSGNHNEQFFGPGTRLTVL.

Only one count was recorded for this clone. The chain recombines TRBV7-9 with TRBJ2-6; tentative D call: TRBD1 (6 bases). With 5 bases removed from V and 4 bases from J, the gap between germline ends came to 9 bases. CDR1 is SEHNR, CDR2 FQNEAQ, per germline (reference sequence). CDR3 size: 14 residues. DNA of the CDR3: TGTGCCAGCAGCGGTAGGGGGGGGGCCAACGTCCTGACTTTC. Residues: CASSGRGGANVLTF.

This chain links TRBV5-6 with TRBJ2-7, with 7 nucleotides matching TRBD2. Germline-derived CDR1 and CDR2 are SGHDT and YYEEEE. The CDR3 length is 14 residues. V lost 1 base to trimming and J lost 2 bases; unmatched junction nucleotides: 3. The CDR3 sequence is CASSLRGGAYEQYF. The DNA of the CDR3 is TGTGCCAGCAGCTTGCGCGGGGGAGCCTACGAGCAGTACTTC.

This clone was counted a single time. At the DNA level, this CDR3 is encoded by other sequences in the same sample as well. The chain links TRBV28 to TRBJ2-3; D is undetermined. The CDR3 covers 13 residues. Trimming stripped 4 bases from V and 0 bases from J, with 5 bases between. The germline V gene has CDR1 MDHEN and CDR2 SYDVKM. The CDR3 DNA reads TGTGCCAGCAGTTCTCCTAGCACAGATACGCAGTATTTT. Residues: CASSSPSTDTQYF.

The DNA for the CDR3 is TGTGCCAGCAGCAGGGGGCACGTGCAGTACTTC. The encoded protein is CASSRGHVQYF. V gene TRBV7-2 combines with J gene TRBJ2-7; 7 bases align to TRBD1. Germline CDR1 is SGHTA and CDR2 is FQGNSA. This CDR3 has 11 amino acids. V dropped 5 bases and J dropped 9; count of bases not matched to a gene: 4.

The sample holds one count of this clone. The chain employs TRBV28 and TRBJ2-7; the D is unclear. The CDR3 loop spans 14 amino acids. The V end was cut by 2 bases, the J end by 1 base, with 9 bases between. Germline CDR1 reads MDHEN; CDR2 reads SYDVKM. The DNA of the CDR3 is TGTGCCAGCAGTTTACCCTCCCAGTCCTACGAGCAGTACTTC. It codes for CASSLPSQSYEQYF.

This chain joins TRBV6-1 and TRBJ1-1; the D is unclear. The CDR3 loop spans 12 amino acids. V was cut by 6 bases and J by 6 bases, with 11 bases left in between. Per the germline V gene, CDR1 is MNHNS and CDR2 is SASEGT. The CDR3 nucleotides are TGTGCCAGCAGGAGGTTTGGATCTGAAGCTTTCTTT. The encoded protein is CASRRFGSEAFF.

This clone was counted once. Written as DNA, the CDR3 is TGTGCCAGCCATCCAGGGGGTGCCTACGAGCAGTACTTC. Residues: CASHPGGAYEQYF. The chain is built from TRBV6-1 and TRBJ2-7, with 7 bases aligning to TRBD1. CDR1 and CDR2 (germline): MNHNS, SASEGT. The J segment lost 2 bases and the V segment lost 8 bases, leaving 6 bases of the junction unmatched. The CDR3 extends over 13 amino acids.

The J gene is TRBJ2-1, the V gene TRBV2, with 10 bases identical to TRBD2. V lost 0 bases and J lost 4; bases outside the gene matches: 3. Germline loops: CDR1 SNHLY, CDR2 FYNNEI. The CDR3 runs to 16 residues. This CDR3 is CASSEAQRGGYNEQFF. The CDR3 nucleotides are TGTGCCAGCAGTGAAGCCCAGCGGGGGGGGTACAATGAGCAGTTCTTC.

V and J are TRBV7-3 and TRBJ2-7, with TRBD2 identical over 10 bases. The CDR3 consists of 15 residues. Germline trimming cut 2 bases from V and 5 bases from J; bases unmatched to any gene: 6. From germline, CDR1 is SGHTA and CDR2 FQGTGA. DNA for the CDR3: TGTGCCAGCAGCTTAGGAGCGGGAGGGCCCCACGAGCAGTACTTC. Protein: CASSLGAGGPHEQYF.

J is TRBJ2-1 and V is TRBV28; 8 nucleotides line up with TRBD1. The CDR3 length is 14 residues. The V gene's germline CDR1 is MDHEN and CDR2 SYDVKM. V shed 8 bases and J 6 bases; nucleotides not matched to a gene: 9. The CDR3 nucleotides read TGTGCCAGCGAACAAGACAGGGGAATCAATGAGCAGTTCTTC. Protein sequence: CASEQDRGINEQFF. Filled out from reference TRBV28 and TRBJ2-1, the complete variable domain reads DVKVTQSSRYLVKRTGEKVFLECVQDMDHENMFWYRQDPGLGLRLIYFSYDVKMKEKGDIPEGYSVSREKKERFSLILESASTNQTSMYLCASEQDRGINEQFFGPGTRLTVL.

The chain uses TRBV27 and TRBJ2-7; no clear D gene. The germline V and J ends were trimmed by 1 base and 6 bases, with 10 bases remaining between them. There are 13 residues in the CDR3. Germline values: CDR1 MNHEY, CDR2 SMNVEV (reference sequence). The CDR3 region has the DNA TGTGCCAGCAGTTTATTTAAAGCCCCCGAGCAGTACTTC. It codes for CASSLFKAPEQYF.

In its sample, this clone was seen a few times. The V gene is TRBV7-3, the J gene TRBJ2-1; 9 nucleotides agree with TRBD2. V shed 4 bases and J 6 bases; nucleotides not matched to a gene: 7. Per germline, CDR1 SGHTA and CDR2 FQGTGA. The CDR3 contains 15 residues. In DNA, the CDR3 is TGTGCCAGCAGCTCCCCCGGGACTAGCTTCAATGAGCAGTTCTTC. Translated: CASSSPGTSFNEQFF.

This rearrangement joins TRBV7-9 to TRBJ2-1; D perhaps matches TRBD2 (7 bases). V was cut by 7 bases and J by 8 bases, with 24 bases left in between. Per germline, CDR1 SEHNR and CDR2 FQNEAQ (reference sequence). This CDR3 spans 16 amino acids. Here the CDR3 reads CASTIRWGGAADEQFF. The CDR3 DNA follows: TGTGCCAGCACCATTCGGTGGGGGGGGGCGGCGGATGAGCAGTTCTTC.